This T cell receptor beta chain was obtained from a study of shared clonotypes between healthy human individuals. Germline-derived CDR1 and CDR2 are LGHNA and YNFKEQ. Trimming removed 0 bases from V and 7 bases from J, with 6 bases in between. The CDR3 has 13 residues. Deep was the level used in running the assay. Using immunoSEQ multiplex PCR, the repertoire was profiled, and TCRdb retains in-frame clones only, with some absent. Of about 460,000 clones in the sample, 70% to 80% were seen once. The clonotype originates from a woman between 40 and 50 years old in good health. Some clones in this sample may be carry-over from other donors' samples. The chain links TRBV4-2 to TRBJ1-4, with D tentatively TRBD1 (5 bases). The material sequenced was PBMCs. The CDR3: CASSQEGGEKLFF. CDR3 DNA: TGTGCCAGCAGCCAAGAGGGGGGTGAAAAACTGTTTTTT.